The T cell receptor (beta chain) under discussion was sequenced for a study of human T cells and chemical hapten exposure. The time point here: pre-sensitization, week 0. Treatment given: therapeutic diphenylcyclopropenone sensitization with weekly scalp DPC. Overall study findings and caveats: The formation of large CDR3 similarity clusters by expanded TCRs significantly exceeded that of controls.

In its sample, this clonotype was seen many times. What it binds is unknown. V lost 1 base, J lost 3 bases, and 6 bases stayed unmatched. The CDR3 is 15 amino acids. CDR1 and CDR2 (germline): SGHTA, FQGNSA. Using its own MiXCR run on the RACE reads, TCRdb lists one record per CDR3 protein. The sample has fewer than 50,000 distinct CDR3 sequences; roughly 7.6% are singletons. The chain combines TRBV7-2 with TRBJ2-7; 7 bases map to TRBD1. The receptor was isolated from a woman aged 45-65 years with alopecia areata. Some clones in this sample may be carry-over from other donors' samples. The material sequenced was whole blood, taken in connection with sensitization to the hapten diphenylcyclopropenone (DPC). The CDR3 nucleotides read TGTGCCAGCAGCTTAGGGGGACAGACCTACTACGAGCAGTACTTC. Translation gives CASSLGGQTYYEQYF.